This passage covers 16 T cell receptor beta chains from one sample sequenced in a study of blood T cell repertoires in COVID-19. Sequenced by immunoSEQ multiplex PCR; TCRdb stores in-frame clones only, minus some. Of tens of thousands of clones in the sample, more than 80% are singletons; the top ten hold roughly 3.9%. Sequenced input: peripheral blood. The receptors derive from a human donor in a cohort sampled during active COVID-19.

The rearrangement links TRBV18 to TRBJ2-1; D possibly corresponds to TRBD2 (7 bases). Germline V CDR1 and CDR2: KGHSH, LQKENI. The CDR3 contains 16 residues. V gave up 4 bases and J gave up 12 bases, with 25 bases separating them. The CDR3 reads CASSQGAGQREVRQFF. CDR3 bases: TGTGCCAGCTCACAAGGAGCGGGACAAAGGGAGGTGAGGCAGTTCTTC.

The chain couples TRBV30 to TRBJ1-2; unclear D gene. Germline-derived CDR1 and CDR2 are GTSNPN and SVGIG (reference sequence). This CDR3 has 17 amino acids. The CDR3 nucleotides are TGTGTCACCTACCGCGGGTCCACGGAGCGGTCGATCTATGGCTACACCTTC. Its protein product is CVTYRGSTERSIYGYTF.

This clone showed up just once. The V gene is TRBV5-4, the J gene TRBJ2-3, with 7 bases fitting TRBD1. Germline-derived CDR1 and CDR2 are SGHNT and YYREEE (reference sequence). The V and J ends lost 7 bases and 0 bases, in that order; junction bases with no gene match: 8. The CDR3 covers 15 residues. The CDR3 nucleotides are TGTGCCAGCCACCCGACAGGGACAAGCACAGATACGCAGTATTTT. Translated: CASHPTGTSTDTQYF.

The chain employs TRBV5-1 and TRBJ1-1; 8 nucleotides agree with TRBD1. The CDR3 spans 15 residues. Germline assignment: CDR1 SGHRS and CDR2 YFSETQ. Trimming took 4 bases from V and 2 from J; bases not matched to a gene: 7. The CDR3 DNA sequence: TGCGCCAGCAGCGCTAATGACAGGGGCAACACTGAAGCTTTCTTT. Protein: CASSANDRGNTEAFF.

The chain has TRBV5-8 and TRBJ2-5, with 8 nucleotides matching TRBD2. The germline V gene has CDR1 SGHTS and CDR2 YDEGEE. The CDR3 extends over 17 amino acids. V shed 2 bases and J 3 bases; nucleotides not matched to a gene: 12. The CDR3 protein is CASSFPQGRGAEETQYF. As DNA, the CDR3 is TGTGCCAGCAGCTTCCCCCAGGGGCGGGGGGCCGAAGAGACCCAGTACTTC.

The genes are TRBV4-3 and TRBJ2-1; 11 bases line up with TRBD2. The CDR3 has 17 residues. Germline V gene sequence: CDR1 LGHNA, CDR2 YSLEER. Trimming removed 0 bases from V and 4 bases from J; junction bases left unmatched: 5. CDR3 coding DNA: TGCGCCAGCAGCCAAGATTGGTCTAGCGGGGGGTACAATGAGCAGTTCTTC. Translation gives CASSQDWSSGGYNEQFF.

The chain combines TRBV3-1 (or the pseudogene TRBV3-2) with TRBJ2-1, with TRBD1 identical over 11 bases. The V gene's germline CDR1 is LGHDT and CDR2 YNNKEL (reference sequence). V lost 6 bases to trimming and J lost 4 bases; unmatched junction nucleotides: 14. The CDR3 extends over 18 amino acids. CDR3 sequence: CASSQIGTGGPHYNEQFF. CDR3 coding DNA: TGTGCCAGCAGTCAAATCGGGACAGGGGGGCCCCATTACAATGAGCAGTTCTTC.

The chain employs TRBV10-3 and TRBJ2-7; 9 bases line up with TRBD1. CDR1 and CDR2 (germline): ENHRY, SYGVKD. Germline trimming cut 4 bases from V and 1 base from J; bases unmatched to any gene: 5. CDR3 length: 15 amino acids. The CDR3 loop reads CAISGAGTGSYEQYF. For the CDR3, the DNA is TGTGCCATCAGTGGAGCCGGGACAGGGTCCTACGAGCAGTACTTC.

The CDR3 sequence: CATSDSGKTGELFF. The CDR3 DNA sequence: TGTGCCACCAGTGACTCCGGGAAAACCGGGGAGCTGTTTTTT. The chain has TRBV24-1 and TRBJ2-2; tentatively, D is TRBD2 (5 bases). The V end lost 4 bases, the J end lost 5 bases, and 10 bases lay between the germline ends. The CDR3 loop spans 14 amino acids. Germline CDR1 KGHDR, CDR2 SFDVKD.

The chain joins TRBV29-1 to TRBJ2-1; D possibly corresponds to TRBD2 (7 bases). Trimming removed 7 bases from V and 9 bases from J, with 22 bases in between. CDR1 and CDR2 from the germline V gene are SQVTM and ANQGSEA. The CDR3 contains 14 residues. The CDR3 reads CSASLAGALTEQFF. CDR3 sequence (DNA): TGCAGCGCTTCACTGGCGGGGGCCCTGACTGAGCAGTTCTTC.

This chain joins TRBV5-1 and TRBJ2-3; 13 positions agree with TRBD2. The CDR3 extends over 16 amino acids. The J segment lost 1 base and the V segment lost 4 bases, leaving 3 bases of the junction unmatched. From germline, CDR1 is SGHRS and CDR2 YFSETQ. CDR3 DNA: TGCGCCAGCAGCCTAACTAGCGGGGGGGGCACAGATACGCAGTATTTT. This gives the protein CASSLTSGGGTDTQYF.

V usage is TRBV3-1 (or the pseudogene TRBV3-2) and J usage is TRBJ2-5; maybe TRBD1 (6 bases). V was cut by 6 bases and J by 2 bases, with 13 bases left in between. Germline CDR1 is LGHDT and CDR2 is YNNKEL (reference sequence). This CDR3 has 14 residues. Here the CDR3 DNA reads TGTGCCAGCAGGGGGTTGGGACATCAAGAGACCCAGTACTTC. Amino acids: CASRGLGHQETQYF.

This chain connects TRBV7-2 to TRBJ2-7; TRBD2 matches at 8 bases. V shed 5 bases and J 6 bases; nucleotides not matched to a gene: 12. CDR3 length: 15 amino acids. The germline CDR1 and CDR2 sequences are SGHTA and FQGNSA. CDR3 DNA sequence: TGTGCCAGCAGCCCCAGCTCTCTGGGACTAGTCGAGCAGTACTTC. It yields the protein CASSPSSLGLVEQYF.

The genes are TRBV5-1 and TRBJ1-3, with D possibly TRBD1 on 6 matching bases. The CDR3 length is 14 residues. Germline V gives CDR1 SGHRS, CDR2 YFSETQ. V was clipped by 0 bases and J by 4 bases, with 8 bases between them. CDR3 sequence reads: CASSLDRVGNTIYF. DNA for the CDR3: TGCGCCAGCAGCTTGGACAGGGTCGGAAACACCATATATTTT.

V gene TRBV4-2 combines with J gene TRBJ1-5; no definite D call. Trimming took 0 bases from V and 7 from J, leaving 7 bases between them. Germline assignment: CDR1 LGHNA and CDR2 YNFKEQ. There are 13 residues in the CDR3. CDR3 loop: CASSQDSEQPQHF. The CDR3 DNA reads as TGTGCCAGCAGCCAAGATTCGGAGCAGCCCCAGCATTTT.

The V and J genes are TRBV4-3 and TRBJ1-3; 9 bases are a match to TRBD1. Germline-derived CDR1 and CDR2 are LGHNA and YSLEER. The CDR3 totals 15 residues. V trimming: 2 bases; J trimming: 4 bases; junction bases outside the gene matches: 3. Here the CDR3 DNA reads TGCGCCAGCAGCCAATGGACAGGGGACGGAAACACCATATATTTT. It specifies CASSQWTGDGNTIYF.